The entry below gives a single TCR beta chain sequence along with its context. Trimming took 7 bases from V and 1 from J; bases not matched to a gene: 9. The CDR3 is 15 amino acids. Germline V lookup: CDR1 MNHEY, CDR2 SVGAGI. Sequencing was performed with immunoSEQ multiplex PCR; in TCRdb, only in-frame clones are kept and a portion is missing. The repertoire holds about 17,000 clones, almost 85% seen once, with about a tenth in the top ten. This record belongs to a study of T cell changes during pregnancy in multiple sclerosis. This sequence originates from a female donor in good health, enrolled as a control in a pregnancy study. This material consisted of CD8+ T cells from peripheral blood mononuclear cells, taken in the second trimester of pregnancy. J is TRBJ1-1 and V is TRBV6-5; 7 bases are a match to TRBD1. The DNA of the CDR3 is TGTGCCAGCACCAGAACAGGGGCAAAGAACACTGAAGCTTTCTTT. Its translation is CASTRTGAKNTEAFF.